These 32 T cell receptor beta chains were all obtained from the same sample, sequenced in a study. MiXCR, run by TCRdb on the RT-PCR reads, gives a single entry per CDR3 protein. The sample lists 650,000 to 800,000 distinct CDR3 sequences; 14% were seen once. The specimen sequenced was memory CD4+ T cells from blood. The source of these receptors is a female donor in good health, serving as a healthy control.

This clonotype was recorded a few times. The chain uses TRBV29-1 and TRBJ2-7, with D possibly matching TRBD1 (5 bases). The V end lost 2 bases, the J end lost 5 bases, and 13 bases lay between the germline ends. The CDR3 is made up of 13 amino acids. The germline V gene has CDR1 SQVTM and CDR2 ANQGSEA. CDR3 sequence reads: CSVERQGFNEQYF. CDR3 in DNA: TGCAGCGTTGAAAGGCAGGGTTTTAACGAGCAGTACTTC.

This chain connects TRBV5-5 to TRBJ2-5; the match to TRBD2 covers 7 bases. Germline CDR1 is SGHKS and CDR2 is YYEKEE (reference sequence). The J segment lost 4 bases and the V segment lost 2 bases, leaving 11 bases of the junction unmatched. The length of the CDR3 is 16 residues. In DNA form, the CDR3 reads TGTGCCAGCAGCTTAGTGGGAGGGAATGGCCGAGAGACCCAGTACTTC. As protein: CASSLVGGNGRETQYF.

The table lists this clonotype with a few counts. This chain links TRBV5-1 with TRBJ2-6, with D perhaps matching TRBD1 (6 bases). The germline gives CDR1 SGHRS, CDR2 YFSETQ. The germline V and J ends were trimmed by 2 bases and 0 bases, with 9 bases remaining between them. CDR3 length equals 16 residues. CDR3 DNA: TGCGCCAGCAGCTTACAGGGTTACTCTGGGGCCAACGTCCTGACTTTC. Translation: CASSLQGYSGANVLTF.

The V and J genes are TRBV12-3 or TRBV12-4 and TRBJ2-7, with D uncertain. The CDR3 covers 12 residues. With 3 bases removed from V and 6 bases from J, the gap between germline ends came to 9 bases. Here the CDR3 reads CASSFGESEQYF. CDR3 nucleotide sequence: TGTGCCAGCAGTTTTGGAGAGAGCGAGCAGTACTTC.

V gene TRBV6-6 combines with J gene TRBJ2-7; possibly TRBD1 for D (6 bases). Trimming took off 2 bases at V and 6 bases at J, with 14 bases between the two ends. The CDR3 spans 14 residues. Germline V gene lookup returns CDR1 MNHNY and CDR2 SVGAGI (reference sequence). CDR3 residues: CASSYLQGSGEQYF. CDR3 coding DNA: TGTGCCAGCAGTTACCTACAGGGTTCAGGCGAGCAGTACTTC.

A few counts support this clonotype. CDR3 bases: TGCGCCAGCAGCTTGGGGGTGAGGGGACTAGCGTACAATGAGCAGTTCTTC. It is translated as CASSLGVRGLAYNEQFF. The chain recombines TRBV5-1 with TRBJ2-1; TRBD2 matches 10 bases. Per the germline V gene, CDR1 is SGHRS and CDR2 is YFSETQ. J was trimmed by 4 bases and V by 0 bases; bases with no gene match: 7. This CDR3 has 17 amino acids.

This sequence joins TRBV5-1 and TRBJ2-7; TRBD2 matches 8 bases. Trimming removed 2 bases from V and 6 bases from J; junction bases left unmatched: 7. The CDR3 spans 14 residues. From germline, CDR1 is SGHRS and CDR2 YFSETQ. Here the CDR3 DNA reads TGCGCCAGCAGCTTAACGGCGGGGGGATCCGAGCAGTACTTC. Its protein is CASSLTAGGSEQYF.

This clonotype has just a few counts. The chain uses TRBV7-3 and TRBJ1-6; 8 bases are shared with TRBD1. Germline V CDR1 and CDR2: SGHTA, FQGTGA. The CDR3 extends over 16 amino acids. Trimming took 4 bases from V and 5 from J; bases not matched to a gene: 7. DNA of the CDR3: TGTGCCAGCAGCTCTTCCGGACAGGGTGATAATTCACCCCTCCACTTT. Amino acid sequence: CASSSSGQGDNSPLHF.

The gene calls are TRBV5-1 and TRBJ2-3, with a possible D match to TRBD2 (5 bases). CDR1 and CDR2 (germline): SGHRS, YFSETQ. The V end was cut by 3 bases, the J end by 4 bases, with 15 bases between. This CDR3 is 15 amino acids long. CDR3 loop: CASSSGLVDPDTQYF. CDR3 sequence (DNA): TGCGCCAGCAGCTCTGGACTCGTAGATCCAGATACGCAGTATTTT.

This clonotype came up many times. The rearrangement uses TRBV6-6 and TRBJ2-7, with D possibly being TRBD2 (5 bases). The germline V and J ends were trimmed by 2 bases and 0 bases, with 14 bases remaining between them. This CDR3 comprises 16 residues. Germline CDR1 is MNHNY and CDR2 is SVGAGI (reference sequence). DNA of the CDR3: TGTGCCAGCAGTTACCTTCAACCTGGGAGCTCCTACGAGCAGTACTTC. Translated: CASSYLQPGSSYEQYF.

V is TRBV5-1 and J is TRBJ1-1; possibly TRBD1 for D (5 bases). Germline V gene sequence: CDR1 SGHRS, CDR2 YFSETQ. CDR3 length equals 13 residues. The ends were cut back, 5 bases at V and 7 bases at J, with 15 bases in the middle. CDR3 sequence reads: CASSPMVGGEAFF. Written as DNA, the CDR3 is TGCGCCAGCAGTCCAATGGTCGGGGGTGAAGCTTTCTTT.

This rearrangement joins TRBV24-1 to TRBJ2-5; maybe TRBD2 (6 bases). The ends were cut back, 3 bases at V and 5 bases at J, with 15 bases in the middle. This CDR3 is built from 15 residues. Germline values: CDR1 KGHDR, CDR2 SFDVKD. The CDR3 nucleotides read TGTGCCACCAGTGATCCCTCTAGGAGCGGGGAGACCCAGTACTTC. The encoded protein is CATSDPSRSGETQYF.

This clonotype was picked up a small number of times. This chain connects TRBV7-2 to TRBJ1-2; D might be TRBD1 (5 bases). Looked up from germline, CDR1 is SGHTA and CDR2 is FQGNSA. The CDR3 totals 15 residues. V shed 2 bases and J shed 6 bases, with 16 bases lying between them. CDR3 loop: CASSLYRTVGNGYTF. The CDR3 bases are TGTGCCAGCAGCTTATACAGGACGGTGGGAAATGGCTACACCTTC.

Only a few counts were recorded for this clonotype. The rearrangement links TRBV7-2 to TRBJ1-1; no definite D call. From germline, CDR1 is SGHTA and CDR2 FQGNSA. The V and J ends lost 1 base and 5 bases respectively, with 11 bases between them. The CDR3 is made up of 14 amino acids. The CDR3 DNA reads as TGTGCCAGCAGCTTAGTTGCGGGGAGGACTGAAGCTTTCTTT. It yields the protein CASSLVAGRTEAFF. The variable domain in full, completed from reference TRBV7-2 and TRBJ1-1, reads GAGVSQSPSNKVTEKGKDVELRCDPISGHTALYWYRQSLGQGLEFLIYFQGNSAPDKSGLPSDRFSAERTGGSVSTLTIQRTQQEDSAVYLCASSLVAGRTEAFFGQGTRLTVV.

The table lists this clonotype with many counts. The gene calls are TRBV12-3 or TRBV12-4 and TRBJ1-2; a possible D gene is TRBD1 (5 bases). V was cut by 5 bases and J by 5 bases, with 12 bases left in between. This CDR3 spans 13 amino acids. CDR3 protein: CASSTQASYGYTF. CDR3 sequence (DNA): TGTGCCAGCAGTACACAGGCGTCTTATGGCTACACCTTC.

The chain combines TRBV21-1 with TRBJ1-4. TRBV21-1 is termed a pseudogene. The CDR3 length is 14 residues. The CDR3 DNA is TGTGCCAGCAGCAATGATCAGGATTGTGAAAAACTGTTTTTT. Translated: CASSNDQDCEKLFF.

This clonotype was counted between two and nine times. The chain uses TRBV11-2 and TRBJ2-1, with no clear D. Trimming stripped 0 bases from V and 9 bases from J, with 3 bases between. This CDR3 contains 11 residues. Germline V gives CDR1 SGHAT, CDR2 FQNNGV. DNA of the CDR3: TGTGCCAGCAGCTTAGATATTGAGCAGTTCTTC. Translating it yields CASSLDIEQFF. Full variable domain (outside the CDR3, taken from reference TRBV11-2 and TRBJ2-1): EAGVAQSPRYKIIEKRQSVAFWCNPISGHATLYWYQQILGQGPKLLIQFQNNGVVDDSQLPKDRFSAERLKGVDSTLKIQPAKLEDSAVYLCASSLDIEQFFGPGTRLTVL.

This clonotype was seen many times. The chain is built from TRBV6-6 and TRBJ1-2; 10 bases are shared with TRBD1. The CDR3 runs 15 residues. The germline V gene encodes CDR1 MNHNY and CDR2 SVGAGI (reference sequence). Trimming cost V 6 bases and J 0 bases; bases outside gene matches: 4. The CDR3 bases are TGTGCCAGCAGGGGACAGGGGAAAACTAACTATGGCTACACCTTC. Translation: CASRGQGKTNYGYTF.

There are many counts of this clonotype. The CDR3: CASRRDTEQYF. DNA of the CDR3: TGTGCCAGCAGGAGGGACACGGAGCAGTACTTC. J is TRBJ2-7 and V is TRBV27, with D possibly TRBD1 on 6 matching bases. The CDR3 runs 11 residues. Germline V CDR1 and CDR2: MNHEY, SMNVEV (reference sequence). Between the trimmed V and J ends, which lost 6 bases and 7 bases, there was a span of 10 bases.

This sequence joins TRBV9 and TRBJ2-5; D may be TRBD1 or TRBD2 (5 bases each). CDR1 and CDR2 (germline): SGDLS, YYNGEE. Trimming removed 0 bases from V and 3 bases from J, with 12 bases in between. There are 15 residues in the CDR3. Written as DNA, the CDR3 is TGTGCCAGCAGCGTAGCCGGGACCTCGGAAGAGACCCAGTACTTC. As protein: CASSVAGTSEETQYF.

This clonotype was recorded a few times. In DNA form, the CDR3 reads TGTGCCATCAGTACGGACATCCGAGGGGAGACCCAGTACTTC. Encoded protein: CAISTDIRGETQYF. The chain has TRBV10-3 and TRBJ2-5, with D perhaps given as TRBD1 or TRBD2 (5 bases each). The CDR3 length is 14 residues. With 5 bases removed from V and 5 bases from J, the gap between germline ends came to 15 bases. The germline gives CDR1 ENHRY, CDR2 SYGVKD.

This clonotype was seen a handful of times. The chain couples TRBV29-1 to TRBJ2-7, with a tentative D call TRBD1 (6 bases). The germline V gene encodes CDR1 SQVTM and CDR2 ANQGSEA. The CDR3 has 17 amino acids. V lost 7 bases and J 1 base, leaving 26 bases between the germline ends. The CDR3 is CSAAGSITGQFSYEQYF. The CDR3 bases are TGCAGCGCTGCCGGATCTATTACAGGGCAGTTTTCCTACGAGCAGTACTTC.

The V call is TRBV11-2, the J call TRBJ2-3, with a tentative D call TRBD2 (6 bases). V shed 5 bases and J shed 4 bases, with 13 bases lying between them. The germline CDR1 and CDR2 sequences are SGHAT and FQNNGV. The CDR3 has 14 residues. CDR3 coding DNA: TGTGCCAGCAGCAAGACTAGACTAGCAGATACGCAGTATTTT. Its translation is CASSKTRLADTQYF.

This CDR3 is CASSLNGASYEQYF. CDR3 DNA: TGTGCCAGCAGTTTGAACGGGGCCTCCTACGAGCAGTACTTC. The V and J genes are TRBV27 and TRBJ2-7; the D call may be TRBD1 or TRBD2 (5 bases each). The CDR3 has 14 residues. The V gene lost 3 bases and the J gene lost 0 bases, with 9 bases spanning the gap. Germline lookup yields CDR1 MNHEY and CDR2 SMNVEV (reference sequence).

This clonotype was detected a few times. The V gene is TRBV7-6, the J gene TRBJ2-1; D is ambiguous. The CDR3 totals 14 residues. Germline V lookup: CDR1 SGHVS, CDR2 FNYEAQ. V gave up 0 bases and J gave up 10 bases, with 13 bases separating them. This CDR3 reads CASSLAYTATEQFF. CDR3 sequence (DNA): TGTGCCAGCAGCTTAGCGTACACCGCGACCGAGCAGTTCTTC.

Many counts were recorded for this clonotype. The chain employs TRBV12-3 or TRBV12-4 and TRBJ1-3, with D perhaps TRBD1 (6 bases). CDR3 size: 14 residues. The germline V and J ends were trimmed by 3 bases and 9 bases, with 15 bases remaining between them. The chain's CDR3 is CASSLAGHLGTIYF. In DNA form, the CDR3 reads TGTGCCAGCAGTTTGGCGGGACACTTAGGCACCATATATTTT.

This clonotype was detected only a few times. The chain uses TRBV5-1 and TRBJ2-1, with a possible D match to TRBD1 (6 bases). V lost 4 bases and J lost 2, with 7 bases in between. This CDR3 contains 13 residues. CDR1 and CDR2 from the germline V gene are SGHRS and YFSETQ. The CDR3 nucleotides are TGCGCCAGCAGCGGGACAACCTACAATGAGCAGTTCTTC. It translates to CASSGTTYNEQFF.

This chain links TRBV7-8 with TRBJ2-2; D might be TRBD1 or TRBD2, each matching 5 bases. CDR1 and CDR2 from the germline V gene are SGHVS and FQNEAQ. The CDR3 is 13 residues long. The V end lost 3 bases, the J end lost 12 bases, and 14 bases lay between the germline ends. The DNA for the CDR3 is TGTGCCAGCAGCTTCTGGGACGATCGTAAGCTGTTTTTT. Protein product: CASSFWDDRKLFF.

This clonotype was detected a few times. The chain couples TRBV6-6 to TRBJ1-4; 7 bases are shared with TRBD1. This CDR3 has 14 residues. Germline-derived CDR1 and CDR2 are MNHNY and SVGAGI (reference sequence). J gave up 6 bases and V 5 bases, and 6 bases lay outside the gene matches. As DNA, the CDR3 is TGTGCCAGCAGTACCTCCGGGACAGATGAAAAACTGTTTTTT. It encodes CASSTSGTDEKLFF.

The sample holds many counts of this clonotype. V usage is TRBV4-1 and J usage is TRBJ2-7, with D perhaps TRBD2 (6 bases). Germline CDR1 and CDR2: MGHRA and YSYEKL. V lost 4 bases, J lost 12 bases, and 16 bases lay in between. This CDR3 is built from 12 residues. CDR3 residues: CASSRPGSDPYF. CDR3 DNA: TGCGCCAGCAGCCGTCCCGGGAGCGACCCGTACTTC.

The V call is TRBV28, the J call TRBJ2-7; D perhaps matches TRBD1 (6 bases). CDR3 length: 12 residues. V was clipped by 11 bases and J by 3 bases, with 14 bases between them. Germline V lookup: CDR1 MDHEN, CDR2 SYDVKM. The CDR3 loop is CAGQGQNYEQYF. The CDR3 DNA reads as TGTGCCGGGCAGGGACAAAACTACGAGCAGTACTTC.

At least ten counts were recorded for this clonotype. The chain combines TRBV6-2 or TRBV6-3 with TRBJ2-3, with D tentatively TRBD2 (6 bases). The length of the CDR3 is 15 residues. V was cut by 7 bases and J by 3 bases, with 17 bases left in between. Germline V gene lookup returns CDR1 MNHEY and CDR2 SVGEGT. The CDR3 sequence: CASNPHRESTDTQYF. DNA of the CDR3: TGTGCCAGCAATCCCCATCGGGAGTCGACAGATACGCAGTATTTT.